This TCR beta chain was obtained from a study of memory CD4+ T cells and cytomegalovirus serostatus. Single viable CD3+CD4+CD8-CD45RO+ cells were sorted as the memory CD4+ T cells. Serostatus was set by detecting CMV pp150, pp28, p38, p52 IgG. Study results and caveats: Suggested: most of the CMV-linked TCR signature lies in CD4+ memory cells.

This clone was seen only a few times. Its antigen remains unknown. This CDR3 is 16 amino acids long. The V end was cut by 3 bases, the J end by 6 bases, with 21 bases between. Germline CDR1 reads KGHSH; CDR2 reads LQKENI. Using immunoSEQ multiplex PCR, the repertoire was profiled, and TCRdb retains in-frame clones only, with some absent. The profile shows fewer than 35,000 clones, approximately 72% of them singletons. The sample taken for sequencing was memory CD4+ T cells from blood. The source is an adult in good health and CMV-seronegative. The chain links TRBV18 to TRBJ2-7; D is unresolved. The CDR3 protein is CASSPTSGLGSTEQYF. The CDR3, as DNA: TGTGCCAGCTCACCTACGAGTGGTCTGGGATCCACCGAGCAGTACTTC. Using reference TRBV18 and TRBJ2-7 for the parts outside the CDR3, the full variable domain is NAGVMQNPRHLVRRRGQEARLRCSPMKGHSHVYWYRQLPEEGLKFMVYLQKENIIDESGMPKERFSAEFPKEGPSILRIQQVVRGDSAAYFCASSPTSGLGSTEQYFGPGTRLTVT.